This paragraph covers one T cell receptor (beta chain) sequence. The record originates from a study of blood T cell repertoires in COVID-19. Study summary: Sites in the United States, Italy and Spain provided acute and convalescent COVID-19 samples. PBMCs, B-cell-depleted T cells, or T cells provided the cDNA or gDNA that made up the material.

Per the study methods: Amplification of reference gene primers was used by the study to estimate nucleated cell counts. Profiled with immunoSEQ multiplex PCR; TCRdb holds only in-frame clones, not every one. The V and J calls and clone size were taken over from that table, and D and trimming were inferred from the DNA. This sample yields approximately 44,000 clones, of which about 83% are seen a single time; about 5% belongs to the top ten. Germline CDR1 SGHVT, CDR2 SQSDAQ. V shed 1 base and J 2 bases; nucleotides not matched to a gene: 5. The CDR3 is 16 amino acids. The rearrangement links TRBV7-4 to TRBJ2-3, with 8 bases lining up with TRBD2. This receptor was taken from a human donor in a cohort sampled during active COVID-19. Sequenced: peripheral blood. CDR3 residues: CASSLVGGGYTDTQYF. In nucleotides, the CDR3 is TGTGCCAGCAGCTTAGTGGGCGGGGGGTACACAGATACGCAGTATTTT.